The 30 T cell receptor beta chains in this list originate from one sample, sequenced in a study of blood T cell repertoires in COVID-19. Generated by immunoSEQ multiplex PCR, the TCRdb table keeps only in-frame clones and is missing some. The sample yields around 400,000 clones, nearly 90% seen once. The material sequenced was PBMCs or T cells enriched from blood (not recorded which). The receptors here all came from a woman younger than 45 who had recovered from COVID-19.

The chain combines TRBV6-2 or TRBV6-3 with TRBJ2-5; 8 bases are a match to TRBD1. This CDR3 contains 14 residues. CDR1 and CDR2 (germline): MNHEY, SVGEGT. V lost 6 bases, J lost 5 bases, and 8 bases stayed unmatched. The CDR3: CASSYPGGWETQYF. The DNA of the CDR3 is TGTGCCAGCAGCTATCCAGGGGGCTGGGAGACCCAGTACTTC.

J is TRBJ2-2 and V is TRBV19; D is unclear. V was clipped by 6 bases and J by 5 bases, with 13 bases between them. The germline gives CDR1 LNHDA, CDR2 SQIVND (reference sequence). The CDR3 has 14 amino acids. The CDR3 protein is CASSVSPRTGELFF. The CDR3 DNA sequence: TGTGCCAGTAGCGTCAGTCCGAGGACCGGGGAGCTGTTTTTT.

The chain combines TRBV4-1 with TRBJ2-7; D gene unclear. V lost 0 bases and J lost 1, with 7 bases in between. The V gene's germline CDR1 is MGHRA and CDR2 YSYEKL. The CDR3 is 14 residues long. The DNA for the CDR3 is TGCGCCAGCAGCCAAGATACAGCATCCTACGAGCAGTACTTC. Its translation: CASSQDTASYEQYF.

The CDR3 region has the DNA TGTGCCAGCGGGGGCCCTCAGCCCCAGCATTTT. Amino acid sequence: CASGGPQPQHF. The chain joins TRBV2 to TRBJ1-5, with D possibly being TRBD1 (6 bases). The CDR3 is 11 amino acids. Germline CDR1 reads SNHLY; CDR2 reads FYNNEI. V shed 8 bases and J shed 6 bases, with 8 bases lying between them.

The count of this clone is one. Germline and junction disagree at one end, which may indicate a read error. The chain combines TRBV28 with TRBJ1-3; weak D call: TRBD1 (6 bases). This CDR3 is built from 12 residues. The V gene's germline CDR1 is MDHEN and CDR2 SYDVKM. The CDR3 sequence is CASSLSGAQARF. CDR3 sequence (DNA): TGTGCCAGCAGTTTATCAGGGGCACAAGCACGATTT.

The DNA of the CDR3 is TGCAGCGTTGAGTTAAAAATGAACACTGAAGCTTTCTTT. It encodes CSVELKMNTEAFF. The chain links TRBV29-1 to TRBJ1-1; D is unresolved. Trimming cost V 3 bases and J 0 bases, with 8 bases left between them. Germline V gene data show CDR1 as SQVTM and CDR2 as ANQGSEA. The CDR3 is 13 amino acids.

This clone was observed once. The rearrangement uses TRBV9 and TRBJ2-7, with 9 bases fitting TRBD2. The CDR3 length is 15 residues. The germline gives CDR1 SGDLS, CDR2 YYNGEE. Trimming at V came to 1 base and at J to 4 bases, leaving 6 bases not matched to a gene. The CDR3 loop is CASSVSELAGYEQYF. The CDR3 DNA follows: TGTGCCAGCAGCGTAAGTGAACTAGCGGGTTACGAGCAGTACTTC.

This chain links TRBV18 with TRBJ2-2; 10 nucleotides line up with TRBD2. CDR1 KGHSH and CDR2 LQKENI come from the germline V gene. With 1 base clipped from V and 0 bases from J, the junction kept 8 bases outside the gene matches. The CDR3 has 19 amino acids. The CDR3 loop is CASSPRPGTSAANTGELFF. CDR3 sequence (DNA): TGTGCCAGCTCACCACGTCCCGGGACTAGCGCCGCGAACACCGGGGAGCTGTTTTTT.

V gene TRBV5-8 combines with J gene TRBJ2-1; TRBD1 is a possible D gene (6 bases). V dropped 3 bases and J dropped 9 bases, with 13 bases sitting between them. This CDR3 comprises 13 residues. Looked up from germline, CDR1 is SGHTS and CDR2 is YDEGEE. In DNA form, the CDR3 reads TGTGCCAGCAGCTCAGCCAGACAGGCTGAGCAGTTCTTC. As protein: CASSSARQAEQFF.

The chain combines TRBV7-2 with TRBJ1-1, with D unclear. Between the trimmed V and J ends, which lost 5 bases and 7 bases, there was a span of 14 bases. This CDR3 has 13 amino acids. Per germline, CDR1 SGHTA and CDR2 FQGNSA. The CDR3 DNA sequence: TGTGCCAGCAGCCAAGGAGCCCTGCGTGAAGCTTTCTTT. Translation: CASSQGALREAFF.

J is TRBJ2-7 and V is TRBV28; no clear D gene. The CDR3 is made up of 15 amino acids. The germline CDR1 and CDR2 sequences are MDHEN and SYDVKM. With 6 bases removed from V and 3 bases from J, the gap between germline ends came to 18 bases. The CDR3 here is CASSHGGSLHYEQYF. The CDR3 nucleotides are TGTGCCAGCAGCCACGGCGGCAGTCTACACTACGAGCAGTACTTC. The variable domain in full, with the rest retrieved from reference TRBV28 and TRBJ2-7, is DVKVTQSSRYLVKRTGEKVFLECVQDMDHENMFWYRQDPGLGLRLIYFSYDVKMKEKGDIPEGYSVSREKKERFSLILESASTNQTSMYLCASSHGGSLHYEQYFGPGTRLTVT.

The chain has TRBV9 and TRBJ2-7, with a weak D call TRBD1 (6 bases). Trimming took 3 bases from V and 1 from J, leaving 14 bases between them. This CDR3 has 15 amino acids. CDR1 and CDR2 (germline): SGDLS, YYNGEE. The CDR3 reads CASSEGVQGSYEQYF. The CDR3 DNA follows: TGTGCCAGCAGCGAGGGGGTACAGGGTTCCTACGAGCAGTACTTC. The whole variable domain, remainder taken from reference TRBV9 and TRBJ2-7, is DSGVTQTPKHLITATGQRVTLRCSPRSGDLSVYWYQQSLDQGLQFLIQYYNGEERAKGNILERFSAQQFPDLHSELNLSSLELGDSALYFCASSEGVQGSYEQYFGPGTRLTVT.

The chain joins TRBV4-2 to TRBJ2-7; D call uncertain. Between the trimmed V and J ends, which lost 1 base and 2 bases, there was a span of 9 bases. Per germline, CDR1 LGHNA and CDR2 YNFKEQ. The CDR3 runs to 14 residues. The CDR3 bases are TGTGCCAGCAGCCAAGCGTCTGTTACCTACGAGCAGTACTTC. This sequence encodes CASSQASVTYEQYF.

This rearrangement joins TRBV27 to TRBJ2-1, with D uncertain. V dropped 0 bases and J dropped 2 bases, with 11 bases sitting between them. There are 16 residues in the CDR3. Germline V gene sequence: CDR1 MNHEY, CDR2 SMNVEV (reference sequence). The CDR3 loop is CASSLSSGTTYNEQFF. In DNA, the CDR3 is TGTGCCAGCAGTTTATCATCTGGCACCACCTACAATGAGCAGTTCTTC.

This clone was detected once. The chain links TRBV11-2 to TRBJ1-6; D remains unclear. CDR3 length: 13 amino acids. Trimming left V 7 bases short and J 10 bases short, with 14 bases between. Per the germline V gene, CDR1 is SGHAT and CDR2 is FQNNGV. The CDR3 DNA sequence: TGTGCCAGCATGGTAGCAGCCGGCTCACCCCTCCACTTT. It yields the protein CASMVAAGSPLHF.

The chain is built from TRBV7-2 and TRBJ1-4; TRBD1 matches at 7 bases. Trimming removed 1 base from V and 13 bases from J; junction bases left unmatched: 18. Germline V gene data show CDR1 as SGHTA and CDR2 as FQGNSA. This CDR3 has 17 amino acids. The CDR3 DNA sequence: TGTGCCAGCAGCTTAGTGCCGGCCGGGACAGCCTTTGAAGTACTGTTTTTT. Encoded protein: CASSLVPAGTAFEVLFF.

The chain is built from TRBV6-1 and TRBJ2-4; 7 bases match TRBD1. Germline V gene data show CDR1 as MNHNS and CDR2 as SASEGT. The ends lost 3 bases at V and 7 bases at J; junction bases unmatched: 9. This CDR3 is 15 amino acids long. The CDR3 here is CASSEWTGGLNIQYF. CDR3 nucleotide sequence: TGTGCCAGCAGTGAGTGGACAGGCGGGTTGAACATTCAGTACTTC.

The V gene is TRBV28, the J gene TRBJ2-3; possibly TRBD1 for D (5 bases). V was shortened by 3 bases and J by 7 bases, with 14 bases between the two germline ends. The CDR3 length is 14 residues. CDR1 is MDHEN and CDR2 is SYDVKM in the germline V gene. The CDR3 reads CASSFYQGENTQYF. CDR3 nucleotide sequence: TGTGCCAGCAGTTTTTATCAGGGTGAAAATACGCAGTATTTT.

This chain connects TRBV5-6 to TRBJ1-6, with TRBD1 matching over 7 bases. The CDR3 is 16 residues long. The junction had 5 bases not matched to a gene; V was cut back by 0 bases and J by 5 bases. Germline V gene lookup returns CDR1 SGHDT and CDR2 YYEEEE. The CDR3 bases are TGTGCCAGCAGCTTGGGGACAGGAGAGAATAATTCACCCCTCCACTTT. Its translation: CASSLGTGENNSPLHF.

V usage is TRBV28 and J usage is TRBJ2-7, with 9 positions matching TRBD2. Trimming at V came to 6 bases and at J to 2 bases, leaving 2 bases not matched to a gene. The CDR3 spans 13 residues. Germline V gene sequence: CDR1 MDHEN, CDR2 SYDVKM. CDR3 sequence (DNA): TGTGCCAGCAGGACTAGCGGTCCCTACGAGCAGTACTTC. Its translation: CASRTSGPYEQYF.

The CDR3 here is CSVGDTEKLFF. The CDR3 DNA follows: TGCAGCGTCGGGGACACTGAAAAACTGTTTTTT. The chain recombines TRBV29-1 with TRBJ1-4, with a tentative D call TRBD1 (6 bases). CDR1 is SQVTM, CDR2 ANQGSEA, per germline. There are 11 residues in the CDR3. The V end was cut by 6 bases, the J end by 7 bases, with 9 bases between. Drawing the rest from reference TRBV29-1 and TRBJ1-4, the complete variable domain is SAVISQKPSRDICQRGTSLTIQCQVDSQVTMMFWYRQQPGQSLTLIATANQGSEATYESGFVIDKFPISRPNLTFSTLTVSNMSPEDSSIYLCSVGDTEKLFFGSGTQLSVL.

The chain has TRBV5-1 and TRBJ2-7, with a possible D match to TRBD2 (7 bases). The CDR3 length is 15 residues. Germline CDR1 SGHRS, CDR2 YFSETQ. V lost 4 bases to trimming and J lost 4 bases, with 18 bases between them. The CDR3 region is CASSPGGKLKYEQYF. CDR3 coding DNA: TGCGCCAGCAGCCCGGGGGGCAAGCTGAAATACGAGCAGTACTTC.

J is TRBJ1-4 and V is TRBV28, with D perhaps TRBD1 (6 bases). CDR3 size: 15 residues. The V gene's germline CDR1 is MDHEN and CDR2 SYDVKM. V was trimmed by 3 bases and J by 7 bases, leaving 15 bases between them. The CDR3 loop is CASSLGSRGGEKLFF. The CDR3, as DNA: TGTGCCAGCAGTTTGGGCAGCCGAGGGGGTGAAAAACTGTTTTTT.

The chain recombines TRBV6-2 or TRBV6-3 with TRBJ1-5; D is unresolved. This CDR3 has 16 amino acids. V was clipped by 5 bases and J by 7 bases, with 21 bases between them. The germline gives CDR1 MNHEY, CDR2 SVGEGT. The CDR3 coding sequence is TGTGCCAGCAGTACGTGGACGGTAGGGCCGGGGCAGCCCCAGCATTTT. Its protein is CASSTWTVGPGQPQHF.

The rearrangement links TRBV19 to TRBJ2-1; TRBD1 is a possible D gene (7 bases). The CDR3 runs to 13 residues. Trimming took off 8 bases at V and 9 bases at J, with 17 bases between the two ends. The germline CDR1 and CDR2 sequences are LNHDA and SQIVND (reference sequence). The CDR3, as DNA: TGTGCCAGTCGTCAGGGGGGAAGGTCTGAGCAGTTCTTC. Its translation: CASRQGGRSEQFF.

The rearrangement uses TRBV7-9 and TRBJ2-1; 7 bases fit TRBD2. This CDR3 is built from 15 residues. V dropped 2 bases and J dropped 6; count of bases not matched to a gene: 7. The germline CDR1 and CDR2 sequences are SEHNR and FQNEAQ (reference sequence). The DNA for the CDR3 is TGTGCCAGCAGCTTAAGTACAGCGGGATTCAATGAGCAGTTCTTC. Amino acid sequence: CASSLSTAGFNEQFF.

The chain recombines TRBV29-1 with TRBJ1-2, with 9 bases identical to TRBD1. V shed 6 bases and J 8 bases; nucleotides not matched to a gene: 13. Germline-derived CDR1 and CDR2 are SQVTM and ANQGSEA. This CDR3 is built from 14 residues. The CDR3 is CSVAEGTGLRGYTF. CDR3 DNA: TGCAGCGTGGCAGAGGGGACAGGGTTGCGGGGCTACACCTTC.

In nucleotides, the CDR3 is TGTGCCAGCAGCCAAGGCGGGGCTGGGGCCAACGTCCTGACTTTC. Its translation is CASSQGGAGANVLTF. The rearrangement links TRBV3-1 (or the pseudogene TRBV3-2) to TRBJ2-6; a possible D gene is TRBD2 (6 bases). This CDR3 comprises 15 residues. Trimming cost V 1 base and J 2 bases, with 6 bases left between them. Germline V gives CDR1 LGHDT, CDR2 YNNKEL (reference sequence).

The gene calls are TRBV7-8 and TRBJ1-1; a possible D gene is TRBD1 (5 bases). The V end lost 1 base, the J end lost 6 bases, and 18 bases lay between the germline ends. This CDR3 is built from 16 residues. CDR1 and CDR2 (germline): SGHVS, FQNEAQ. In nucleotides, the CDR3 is TGTGCCAGCAGCTTAGGATCGCAGGCAGGGCAGTCTGAAGCTTTCTTT. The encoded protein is CASSLGSQAGQSEAFF.

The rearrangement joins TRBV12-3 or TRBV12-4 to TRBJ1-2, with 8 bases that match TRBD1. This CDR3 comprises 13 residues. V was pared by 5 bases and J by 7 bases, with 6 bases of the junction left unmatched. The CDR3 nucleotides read TGTGCCAGCAGTAGGACAGGGAGGACTGGCTACACCTTC. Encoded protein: CASSRTGRTGYTF.